The rows below give T cell receptor beta chains drawn from one sample of a study of shared clonotypes between healthy human individuals. The assay was immunoSEQ multiplex PCR, and TCRdb's table has in-frame clones only and misses some. The sample lists roughly 480,000 clones; roughly 78% were seen once. The sequenced sample consisted of PBMCs. The receptors derive from a woman in her 40s in good health. Some clones in this sample may be carry-over from other donors' samples. Both conserved end residues are part of each CDR3. Each record gives: V gene, J gene, clone size, D gene, CDR3 DNA, CDR3 protein. D genes are given only for firm matches. Size is omitted from some rows. Given values are once, few, many or a class for expanded clones.

>TRBV30|TRBJ2-5|NA|NA
TGTGCCTGGAGTGTCGGGGGACAAGTAAGGCTAGAGCAGTACTTC
CAWSVGGQVRLEQYF
>TRBV6-5|TRBJ2-7|NA|NA
TGTGCCAGCAGTCGGGGACCCCGTTCGGTCTACGAGCAGTACTTC
CASSRGPRSVYEQYF
>TRBV9|TRBJ2-5|NA|TRBD2
TGTGCCAGCAGCGTGATCGGGACTAGACAAGAGACCCAGTACTTC
CASSVIGTRQETQYF
>TRBV4-1|TRBJ2-1|NA|TRBD2
TGCGCCAGCAGCCAAGAATGGGCGGCTAGCGGGAGGAGGAATGAGCAGTTCTTC
CASSQEWAASGRRNEQFF
>TRBV13|TRBJ2-1|NA|NA
TGTGCCAGCCACGGCCGACGCTCCTACAATGAGCAGTTCTTC
CASHGRRSYNEQFF
>TRBV6-5|TRBJ2-5|NA|NA
TGTGCCAGCAGTTATGGAGGGCAGGGAGCGCAAGAGACCCAGTACTTC
CASSYGGQGAQETQYF
>TRBV28|TRBJ2-7|NA|TRBD1
TGTGCCAGCAGTTTCAGGACAGGGGCCTACGAGCAGCACTTC
CASSFRTGAYEQHF
>TRBV28|TRBJ2-5|NA|NA
TGTGCCAGCAGTTTACGGGACGGACAAGAGACCCAGTACTTC
CASSLRDGQETQYF
>TRBV5-8|TRBJ1-2|once|TRBD1
TGTGCCAGCAGTCGGGACAGGGAGAGCGGCTACACCTTC
CASSRDRESGYTF
>TRBV28|TRBJ2-1|once|NA
TGTGCCAGCAGCACCCCCTACGTCAATGAGCAGTTCTTC
CASSTPYVNEQFF
>TRBV7-9|TRBJ2-2|NA|NA
TGTGCCAGCAGGGGGGTGAACACCGGGGAGCTGTTTTTT
CASRGVNTGELFF
>TRBV11-3|TRBJ2-1|NA|TRBD2
TGTGCCAGCAGCTCCGCCGGGGGGGAGGATGAGCAGTTCTTC
CASSSAGGEDEQFF
>TRBV27|TRBJ2-3|NA|NA
TGTGCCAGCAGTTCCCTATTAGGGCGAGTTTTCGAGGATACGCAGTATTTT
CASSSLLGRVFEDTQYF
>TRBV5-6|TRBJ2-5|NA|NA
TGTGCCAGCAGCTTTCGTGTTCGTGGGGAGCAGTACTTC
CASSFRVRGEQYF
>TRBV25-1|TRBJ2-7|NA|NA
TGTGCCAGCAGTGAACCGACTCGTTCCTACGAGCAGTACTTC
CASSEPTRSYEQYF
>TRBV9|TRBJ2-3|NA|TRBD2
TGTGCCAGCAGCGTAGGTTCTAGCGGAGATACGCAGTATTTT
CASSVGSSGDTQYF
>TRBV5-1|TRBJ1-4|NA|NA
TGCGCCAGCAGCTTGGAGGGAGGGAACTATGAAAAACTGTTTTTT
CASSLEGGNYEKLFF
>TRBV2|TRBJ1-2|NA|TRBD1
TGTGCCAGCGGTGCGTCCGGGACAGGCGGCTATGGCTACACCTTC
CASGASGTGGYGYTF
>TRBV5-1|TRBJ2-2|many|NA
TGCGCCAGCAGCTTGGTCCCGGGGAACACCGGGGAGCTGTTTTTT
CASSLVPGNTGELFF
>TRBV4-3|TRBJ2-1|NA|TRBD2
TGCGCCAGCAGCCAAGTCGGGGGGACCGGCATATATGAGCAGTTCTTC
CASSQVGGTGIYEQFF
>TRBV5-4|TRBJ2-7|NA|NA
TGTGCCAGCAGCTTCGCGAGTACCTACGAGCAGTACTTC
CASSFASTYEQYF
>TRBV7-9|TRBJ2-3|NA|TRBD1
TGTGCCAGCAGCCCTCGGACAGGGGCAGATACGCAGTATTTT
CASSPRTGADTQYF